This T cell receptor beta chain originates from a study of blood T cell repertoires in COVID-19. The germline gives CDR1 SGHDN, CDR2 FVKESK. The J segment lost 4 bases and the V segment lost 4 bases, leaving 7 bases of the junction unmatched. CDR3 length: 16 amino acids. Data came from immunoSEQ multiplex PCR; TCRdb stores just in-frame clones and leaves some out. The data contain more than 200,000 clones, about nine tenths of them singletons. The sequencing sample was made of peripheral blood. The chain links TRBV14 to TRBJ2-5, with 12 positions matching TRBD2. This TCR was sampled from a woman aged 50 to 65 with acute or convalescent COVID-19. The CDR3 spells CASSPLGTSGLETQYF. CDR3 nucleotide sequence: TGTGCCAGCAGCCCCCTCGGGACTAGCGGGCTAGAGACCCAGTACTTC. Full variable domain (outside the CDR3, taken from reference TRBV14 and TRBJ2-5): EAGVTQFPSHSVIEKGQTVTLRCDPISGHDNLYWYRRVMGKEIKFLLHFVKESKQDESGMPNNRFLAERTGGTYSTLKVQPAELEDSGVYFCASSPLGTSGLETQYFGPGTRLLVL.